The clone carrying this T cell receptor beta chain was seen only a few times. This sample is part of a study of CD8 T cells in ankylosing spondylitis. Via MiXCR, TCRdb re-called the 5' RACE reads, giving one row per CDR3 protein. The sample has 250,000 or so distinct CDR3 sequences; over 9.5% are singletons. Looked up from germline, CDR1 is SGHVS and CDR2 is FNYEAQ. The CDR3 runs 15 residues. J gave up 7 bases and V 0 bases, and 4 bases lay outside the gene matches. The V call is TRBV7-6, the J call TRBJ2-1; 9 nucleotides agree with TRBD2. Material for sequencing was blood, either unsorted or a sorted T cell fraction (not recorded which). This clonotype was sampled from a male donor with ankylosing spondylitis or in good health (not recorded which). In nucleotides, the CDR3 is TGTGCCAGCAGCTTAGCTAGCGGGAGTGCGAATGAGCAGTTCTTC. Protein sequence: CASSLASGSANEQFF.